Reported below is one T cell receptor beta chain. The data originate from a study of T cell clones after liver transplantation. Turning to the study itself: Until 12-24 months post-transplant, subjects got standard immunosuppression and no induction.

The CDR3 has 14 amino acids. Unmatched junction bases numbered 3, after V lost 4 bases and J lost 3 bases. Per the germline V gene, CDR1 is SGHTA and CDR2 is FQGNSA. TCRdb's table, derived via immunoSEQ multiplex PCR, lists solely in-frame clones and lacks some. The profile shows roughly 70,000 clones, roughly 90% of them singletons. This chain connects TRBV7-2 to TRBJ1-3; TRBD1 aligns across 7 bases. Sequencing used CD4+ T cells from blood, obtained before liver transplant. The TCR comes from a human donor who received a liver transplant. CDR3 DNA sequence: TGTGCCAGCAGCTCGACAGGGTTTGGAAACACCATATATTTT. This gives the protein CASSSTGFGNTIYF. The full variable domain, in which reference TRBV7-2 and TRBJ1-3 provide the parts outside the CDR3, is GAGVSQSPSNKVTEKGKDVELRCDPISGHTALYWYRQSLGQGLEFLIYFQGNSAPDKSGLPSDRFSAERTGGSVSTLTIQRTQQEDSAVYLCASSSTGFGNTIYFGEGSWLTVV.